This T cell receptor beta chain was captured by sequencing in a study of cytomegalovirus exposure and HLA in healthy donors. Regarding the study as a whole: Near-uniform donor sequencing depth was presumed by presence/absence analyses. An ancestry cluster, one associated with Asian ancestry, reportedly showed fewer N-insertions than the approximately 700-donor mean in a later analysis. In vitro data verified three CMV-associated chains as specific for CMV antigens.

On this clone itself: Its antigen remains unknown.

CDR3 length: 14 residues. Germline V gives CDR1 SGHTS, CDR2 YDEGEE. V was pared by 4 bases and J by 10 bases, with 11 bases of the junction left unmatched. The study ran its PCR with 60 Vbeta and 13 Jbeta primers. In the authors' methods: In a later analysis, some 80 million unique TCR beta chains included roughly 11 million shared by two or more donors. Profiling relied on immunoSEQ multiplex PCR, and the TCRdb table lists in-frame clones only, not all of them. V and J calls and clone size are given by that table; D and trimming were obtained from the DNA. Among over 150,000 clones, approximately 77% were seen once, and the ten largest hold 2% to 2.5%.

V gene TRBV5-8 combines with J gene TRBJ1-5, with 7 bases aligning to TRBD1. The receptor's source is a man aged 45-60 years in good health and CMV-seropositive. Sequencing input: PBMCs. CDR3 coding DNA: TGTGCCAGCAGCCTCGGACAGGTACGGGAACCCCAGCATTTT. Translated: CASSLGQVREPQHF. Combining the CDR3 with reference TRBV5-8 and TRBJ1-5 gives the whole variable domain EAGVTQSPTHLIKTRGQQATLRCSPISGHTSVYWYQQALGLGLQFLLWYDEGEERNRGNFPPRFSGRQFPNYSSELNVNALELEDSALYLCASSLGQVREPQHFGDGTRLSIL.